Below, 13 T cell receptor beta chains from the same sample are listed, as sequenced in a study of OX40 agonist ivuxolimab in advanced cancers. Assay: immunoSEQ multiplex PCR; the TCRdb copy retains only in-frame clones and omits some. The table has some 68,000 clones, around 87% seen once. The material sequenced was CD4+ or CD8+ T cells sorted from blood, taken in a trial of the OX40 agonist ivuxolimab. The receptors were sampled from an adult with an advanced solid tumor such as melanoma, head and neck, liver or kidney cancer.

The J gene is TRBJ2-7, the V gene TRBV2, with 7 bases aligning to TRBD1. The germline CDR1 and CDR2 sequences are SNHLY and FYNNEI. V lost 7 bases and J lost 2; bases outside the gene matches: 5. This CDR3 is 13 amino acids long. The CDR3 region is CASMRGRAYEQYF. The CDR3, as DNA: TGTGCCAGCATGAGGGGGCGCGCCTACGAGCAGTACTTC.

For this clone: The junction differs from germline at one of its ends, possibly a read error. The chain combines TRBV28 with TRBJ1-2, with 8 bases matching TRBD1. Per germline, CDR1 MDHEN and CDR2 SYDVKM. This CDR3 region has 14 residues. CDR3 DNA sequence: TGCGCCACACAGGGGGACAGGAATGGGTATGGCTACACCTTC. Translating gives CATQGDRNGYGYTF.

This chain links TRBV27 with TRBJ2-7; D uncertain. V was cut by 3 bases and J by 3 bases, with 9 bases left in between. The germline CDR1 and CDR2 sequences are MNHEY and SMNVEV (reference sequence). This CDR3 region has 13 residues. For the CDR3, the DNA is TGTGCCAGCAGTTTTTACCCGTACTACGAGCAGTACTTC. Amino acid sequence: CASSFYPYYEQYF.

The V call is TRBV18, the J call TRBJ2-1, with D tentatively TRBD2 (5 bases). Germline loops: CDR1 KGHSH, CDR2 LQKENI. V dropped 5 bases and J dropped 1 base, with 12 bases sitting between them. CDR3 length equals 15 residues. This CDR3 is CASSWKGVSYNEQFF. In DNA form, the CDR3 reads TGTGCCAGCTCATGGAAGGGAGTATCCTACAATGAGCAGTTCTTC.

This sequence joins TRBV5-1 and TRBJ2-5, with 9 positions matching TRBD2. This CDR3 has 14 amino acids. V shed 0 bases and J 4 bases; nucleotides not matched to a gene: 1. Looked up from germline, CDR1 is SGHRS and CDR2 is YFSETQ. In nucleotides, the CDR3 is TGCGCCAGCAGCTTGGCTAGCGGGGTAGAGACCCAGTACTTC. It encodes CASSLASGVETQYF.

This clone was detected once. The chain has TRBV27 and TRBJ1-5; no definite D call. V lost 3 bases and J lost 6, with 9 bases in between. The germline CDR1 and CDR2 sequences are MNHEY and SMNVEV (reference sequence). The CDR3 has 13 amino acids. CDR3: CASSFTGLQPQHF. The CDR3 DNA sequence: TGTGCCAGCAGTTTTACCGGGCTTCAGCCCCAGCATTTT.

The genes are TRBV7-2 and TRBJ2-3; D is perhaps TRBD2 (6 bases). Per the germline V gene, CDR1 is SGHTA and CDR2 is FQGNSA. V lost 1 base and J 5 bases, leaving 10 bases between the germline ends. This CDR3 comprises 14 residues. The CDR3 protein is CASSLVGGGDTQYF. The CDR3 DNA sequence: TGTGCCAGCAGCTTAGTGGGGGGAGGAGATACGCAGTATTTT.

The gene calls are TRBV4-1 and TRBJ2-2, with TRBD2 matching over 12 bases. This CDR3 is built from 17 residues. V shed 0 bases, J shed 6 bases, and the junction held 5 bases outside the gene matches. Per the germline V gene, CDR1 is MGHRA and CDR2 is YSYEKL. The CDR3 reads CASSQDRTSGDPGELFF. The DNA for the CDR3 is TGCGCCAGCAGCCAAGACCGGACTAGCGGGGATCCCGGGGAGCTGTTTTTT.

This chain joins TRBV13 and TRBJ2-5, with unresolved D. The CDR3 extends over 15 amino acids. V dropped 3 bases and J dropped 0 bases, with 11 bases sitting between them. From germline, CDR1 is PRHDT and CDR2 FYEKMQ (reference sequence). CDR3 DNA sequence: TGTGCCAGCAGCTTGGACGGAACGTACCAAGAGACCCAGTACTTC. This codes for CASSLDGTYQETQYF. Full variable domain (missing parts from reference TRBV13 and TRBJ2-5): AAGVIQSPRHLIKEKRETATLKCYPIPRHDTVYWYQQGPGQDPQFLISFYEKMQSDKGSIPDRFSAQQFSDYHSELNMSSLELGDSALYFCASSLDGTYQETQYFGPGTRLLVL.

The CDR3 loop is CASTRGSYEQYF. In DNA, the CDR3 is TGTGCCAGCACAAGGGGTAGCTACGAGCAGTACTTC. V usage is TRBV6-1 and J usage is TRBJ2-7; D possibly corresponds to TRBD1 (5 bases). The CDR3 runs 12 residues. Germline V lookup: CDR1 MNHNS, CDR2 SASEGT. V lost 7 bases and J 3 bases, leaving 10 bases between the germline ends.

The chain couples TRBV5-8 to TRBJ1-1, with D maybe TRBD1 (5 bases). The CDR3 sequence is 14 residues long. Trimming took 4 bases from V and 6 from J, leaving 16 bases between them. The germline V gene encodes CDR1 SGHTS and CDR2 YDEGEE. The CDR3 region is CASSPSGGGPEAFF. The CDR3 nucleotides are TGTGCCAGCAGCCCAAGCGGGGGAGGGCCTGAAGCTTTCTTT. The full variable domain, with the rest looked up from reference TRBV5-8 and TRBJ1-1, is EAGVTQSPTHLIKTRGQQATLRCSPISGHTSVYWYQQALGLGLQFLLWYDEGEERNRGNFPPRFSGRQFPNYSSELNVNALELEDSALYLCASSPSGGGPEAFFGQGTRLTVV.

V usage is TRBV11-3 and J usage is TRBJ2-7, with TRBD1 matching over 7 bases. The CDR3 contains 14 residues. Germline V gene sequence: CDR1 SGHNT, CDR2 YENEEA. The junction had 10 bases not matched to a gene; V was cut back by 6 bases and J by 5 bases. This CDR3 reads CASRHHRDSHEQYF. The CDR3, as DNA: TGTGCCAGCAGACATCACCGGGACAGCCACGAGCAGTACTTC.

The J gene is TRBJ2-2, the V gene TRBV7-9, with 7 bases matching TRBD1. The ends lost 3 bases at V and 7 bases at J; junction bases unmatched: 17. The length of the CDR3 is 18 residues. Germline assignment: CDR1 SEHNR and CDR2 FQNEAQ (reference sequence). The CDR3 DNA sequence: TGTGCCAGCAGCTTTACTTTCCCGCGACAGGGACATGGCGGGGAGCTGTTTTTT. Translated, it gives CASSFTFPRQGHGGELFF.